These T cell receptor beta chains were read from a single sample in a study of blood T cell repertoires in COVID-19. Only in-frame clones appear in the TCRdb table, and some are missing; sequencing was by immunoSEQ multiplex PCR. The repertoire holds approximately 97,000 clones, around 90% seen once, with more than 1.5% in the top ten. Sequencing used peripheral blood. All receptors derive from a woman aged 50 to 60 with COVID-19, enrolled during active disease. Both conserved end residues are part of each CDR3. Each record gives: V gene, clone size, D gene, J gene, CDR3 DNA, CDR3 protein. D genes are given only for firm matches. Clone size appears in some rows only: once, few, many, or a class for an expanded clone.

TRBV4-3	.	.	TRBJ1-4	TGCGCCAGCAGCCAAACCTCAGGGGACAATGAAAAACTGTTTTTT	CASSQTSGDNEKLFF
TRBV25-1	.	TRBD1	TRBJ1-3	TGTGCCAGCAGGGGACAGGGAGGTACTGGAAACACCATATATTTT	CASRGQGGTGNTIYF
TRBV6-2/TRBV6-3	.	TRBD1	TRBJ1-2	TGTGCCAGCAGTGCCCTTCCGGGACAGCGAAACTATGGCTACACCTTC	CASSALPGQRNYGYTF
TRBV4-1	.	TRBD1	TRBJ1-1	TGCGCCAGCAGCCAAGACCTCCTACAGGGGGCGAACACTGAAGCTTTCTTT	CASSQDLLQGANTEAFF
TRBV28	once	.	TRBJ2-7	TGTGCCAGCAGTTTAACGGGACTGGTTTACGAGCAGTACTTC	CASSLTGLVYEQYF
TRBV11-2	.	TRBD1	TRBJ2-7	TGTGCCAGCAGCTTGGGGACAGCCTACGAGCAGTACTTC	CASSLGTAYEQYF
TRBV27	.	.	TRBJ2-1	TGTGCCAGCAGTCCCCGACAGGCGGCCTACAATGAGCAGTTCTTC	CASSPRQAAYNEQFF
TRBV27	.	TRBD1	TRBJ1-2	TGTGCCAGCAGTTTAGTGGCAGGGGGCAACTATGGCTACACCTTC	CASSLVAGGNYGYTF
TRBV5-1	.	.	TRBJ1-6	TGCGCCAGCAGCTCAAAGGGAGGGAGTTCCTATAATTCACCCCTCCACTTT	CASSSKGGSSYNSPLHF
TRBV29-1	once	.	TRBJ1-1	TGCAGCGTTTACAGGGTTAGCGGGGCTGAAGCTTTCTTT	CSVYRVSGAEAFF
TRBV6-5	.	TRBD1	TRBJ1-4	TGTGCCAGCAGTTACGCAGGGGGAGGAGAAAAACTGTTTTTT	CASSYAGGGEKLFF
TRBV5-1	.	.	TRBJ1-4	TGCGCCAGCAGCTTCTCTACAGTGAATGAAAAACTGTTTTTT	CASSFSTVNEKLFF
TRBV28	.	TRBD1	TRBJ2-5	TGTGCCAGCAACCCCTCCGCACAGGGGGCGGGAGAGACCCAGTACTTC	CASNPSAQGAGETQYF
TRBV4-1	.	TRBD2	TRBJ2-3	TGCGCCAGCAGCCCCCTTCGGGCGGGGGGGCTAACAGATACGCAGTATTTT	CASSPLRAGGLTDTQYF
TRBV11-2	.	TRBD2	TRBJ2-3	TGTGCCAGCAGCTTAGGGGGTTGGGGACTACCTAAAAGCACAGATACGCAGTATTTT	CASSLGGWGLPKSTDTQYF
TRBV18	once	TRBD1	TRBJ2-7	TGTGCCAGCTCTCTCTTCCGGGACAGCAACTACGAGCAGTACTTC	CASSLFRDSNYEQYF
TRBV7-2	.	.	TRBJ1-6	TGTGCCAGCAGCTTAGTTAATTATGGCCCCCCCCTCCACTTT	CASSLVNYGPPLHF
TRBV27	.	TRBD1	TRBJ1-3	TGTGCCAGCAGTCTCCAGGGGGGCGCTGGAAACACCATATATTTT	CASSLQGGAGNTIYF
TRBV7-2	.	TRBD1	TRBJ1-6	TGTGCCAGCAGCTTAGTCAGGGGGAATTCACCCCTCCACTTT	CASSLVRGNSPLHF
TRBV24-1	.	.	TRBJ1-5	TGTGCCACCAGCAGGGGTGGTCAGCCCCAGCATTTT	CATSRGGQPQHF
TRBV5-1	.	.	TRBJ2-5	TGCGCCAGCAGCTTACCCGGAGAAGAGACCCAGTACTTC	CASSLPGEETQYF
TRBV27	.	.	TRBJ2-4	TGTGCCAGCAGTTTCCTGCCGGTCGGGGCCAAAAACATTCAGTACTTC	CASSFLPVGAKNIQYF
TRBV12-3/TRBV12-4	.	TRBD1	TRBJ1-5	TGTGCCAGCAGTGGGACAGGGAATCAGCCCCAGCATTTT	CASSGTGNQPQHF
TRBV4-3	.	TRBD1	TRBJ1-2	TGCGCCAGCAGCCAAGTAGGCACACAGGGGAACTATGGCTACACCTTC	CASSQVGTQGNYGYTF
TRBV7-3	once	TRBD1	TRBJ2-3	TGTGCCAGCAGCGCCGGGACAGGTACGCAGTATTTT	CASSAGTGTQYF
TRBV4-1	once	TRBD2	TRBJ2-1	TGCGCCAGCAGCCCCCGTGGGTTAGCGGGCACCAACAATGAGCAGTTCTTC	CASSPRGLAGTNNEQFF
TRBV6-2/TRBV6-3	.	TRBD1	TRBJ1-1	TGTGCCAGCAGTTACGCGGGACAGGGGGCAGAGGCTTTCTTT	CASSYAGQGAEAFF
TRBV12-5	.	TRBD1	TRBJ1-5	TGTGCTAGTGGTACGGACAGGGTGAGCAATCAGCCCCAGCATTTT	CASGTDRVSNQPQHF
TRBV6-5	.	TRBD2	TRBJ2-2	TGTGCCAGCAGGAGGACTAGCGGGGTAGGGGAGCTGTTTTTT	CASRRTSGVGELFF
TRBV9	.	TRBD2	TRBJ2-3	TGTGCCAGCAGCGCCCGACCGGTAGCGGGGGGCACAGATACGCAGTATTTT	CASSARPVAGGTDTQYF
TRBV7-9	.	.	TRBJ1-3	TGTGCCAGCAGCTTAGAGGAGGAGACCATATATTTT	CASSLEEETIYF